The 12 T cell receptor beta chains listed next were all sequenced from one sample in a study of control samples from healthy donors and cancer patients. Sequencing used immunoSEQ multiplex PCR; TCRdb keeps in-frame clones, though not all of them. The table includes hundreds of thousands of clones, around 80% detected once. The specimen was PBMCs. The source is a woman in her sixties with lung cancer.

The rearrangement links TRBV9 to TRBJ2-3, with D unresolved. Trimming shortened V by 0 bases and J by 0 bases, and 8 bases separated the two germline ends. The CDR3 consists of 15 residues. Germline V gives CDR1 SGDLS, CDR2 YYNGEE. The CDR3 is CASSVESRSTDTQYF. DNA of the CDR3: TGTGCCAGCAGCGTAGAATCCCGGAGCACAGATACGCAGTATTTT.

This clone came up once. This chain joins TRBV2 and TRBJ2-7; D is undetermined. V was trimmed by 10 bases and J by 7 bases, leaving 20 bases between them. Per the germline V gene, CDR1 is SNHLY and CDR2 is FYNNEI. The CDR3 runs to 13 residues. CDR3 nucleotides: TGTGCCACCACGGGCGGTCCGAGCCTTGAGCAGTACTTC. Translation gives CATTGGPSLEQYF.

V is TRBV5-1 and J is TRBJ2-3; D uncertain. V was pared by 2 bases and J by 0 bases, with 7 bases between. CDR3 length: 14 amino acids. Germline V gene sequence: CDR1 SGHRS, CDR2 YFSETQ. This CDR3 reads CASSFLASTDTQYF. The CDR3 region has the DNA TGCGCCAGCAGCTTTTTGGCTAGCACAGATACGCAGTATTTT.

The chain recombines TRBV7-8 with TRBJ2-5, with D unresolved. V lost 0 bases and J lost 2, with 7 bases in between. Germline-derived CDR1 and CDR2 are SGHVS and FQNEAQ. CDR3 length: 14 residues. This chain's CDR3 is CASSLAVGQETQYF. In DNA form, the CDR3 reads TGTGCCAGCAGCTTAGCGGTAGGACAAGAGACCCAGTACTTC.

The rearrangement uses TRBV5-1 and TRBJ1-2, with D maybe TRBD1 (6 bases). The CDR3 is 11 residues long. Trimming shortened V by 4 bases and J by 13 bases, and 14 bases separated the two germline ends. Per the germline V gene, CDR1 is SGHRS and CDR2 is YFSETQ. CDR3 bases: TGCGCCAGCAGCATCGGACAGACTTCCACCTTC. This codes for CASSIGQTSTF.

The rearrangement links TRBV21-1 to TRBJ1-5; TRBD1 reflects the table's D call only, with no check against the DNA. TRBV21-1 is termed a pseudogene. This CDR3 has 15 amino acids. As DNA, the CDR3 is TGTGCCAGCCCGACAGGACAGCTTAGCAATCAGCCCCAGCATTTT. This codes for CASPTGQLSNQPQHF.

This sequence joins TRBV27 and TRBJ2-7; TRBD2 is a possible D gene (6 bases). The germline V and J ends were trimmed by 6 bases and 2 bases, with 20 bases remaining between them. The CDR3 length is 16 residues. The germline CDR1 and CDR2 sequences are MNHEY and SMNVEV (reference sequence). As DNA, the CDR3 is TGTGCCAGCAGCCGCTTAGAGGCGGGAAGACCCTACGAGCAGTACTTC. Translating gives CASSRLEAGRPYEQYF.

The V and J genes are TRBV5-6 and TRBJ1-2, with D unclear. The germline gives CDR1 SGHDT, CDR2 YYEEEE. The germline V and J ends were trimmed by 4 bases and 4 bases, with 17 bases remaining between them. The CDR3 totals 15 residues. The chain's CDR3 is CASSAGLLGTYGYTF. The CDR3 nucleotides are TGTGCCAGCAGCGCCGGACTGCTTGGAACCTATGGCTACACCTTC.

This clone was seen a few times. In DNA form, the CDR3 reads TGTGCCAGTAGTATGGCGGGGAGCGGAATCTATGGCTACACCTTC. It yields the protein CASSMAGSGIYGYTF. The rearrangement joins TRBV19 to TRBJ1-2; D unresolved. CDR1 and CDR2 from the germline V gene are LNHDA and SQIVND (reference sequence). Trimming shortened V by 3 bases and J by 4 bases, and 15 bases separated the two germline ends. CDR3 length equals 15 residues.

V is TRBV19 and J is TRBJ2-7, with D maybe TRBD1 (6 bases). Trimming shortened V by 3 bases and J by 5 bases, and 17 bases separated the two germline ends. This CDR3 contains 15 residues. Germline assignment: CDR1 LNHDA and CDR2 SQIVND (reference sequence). The CDR3 sequence: CASSIGRGRVDEQYF. DNA for the CDR3: TGTGCCAGTAGTATCGGCAGGGGAAGAGTCGACGAGCAGTACTTC.

The chain couples TRBV5-1 to TRBJ1-6, with D perhaps matching TRBD1 (6 bases). The CDR3 runs 15 residues. V lost 0 bases to trimming and J lost 8 bases, with 12 bases between them. Germline V gene data show CDR1 as SGHRS and CDR2 as YFSETQ. The CDR3 loop is CASSLAGQIYSPLHF. Here the CDR3 DNA reads TGCGCCAGCAGCTTGGCCGGACAGATTTATTCACCCCTCCACTTT. Combining the CDR3 with reference TRBV5-1 and TRBJ1-6 gives the whole variable domain KAGVTQTPRYLIKTRGQQVTLSCSPISGHRSVSWYQQTPGQGLQFLFEYFSETQRNKGNFPGRFSGRQFSNSRSEMNVSTLELGDSALYLCASSLAGQIYSPLHFGNGTRLTVT.

This clone was seen only a few times. The chain combines TRBV9 with TRBJ2-6; D remains ambiguous. CDR1 is SGDLS, CDR2 YYNGEE, per germline. The CDR3 loop spans 15 amino acids. Trimming pared 4 bases from V and 4 bases from J, leaving 12 bases between. This CDR3 is CASSSSLGGANVLTF. In nucleotides, the CDR3 is TGTGCCAGCAGCTCGAGCCTCGGAGGGGCCAACGTCCTGACTTTC.